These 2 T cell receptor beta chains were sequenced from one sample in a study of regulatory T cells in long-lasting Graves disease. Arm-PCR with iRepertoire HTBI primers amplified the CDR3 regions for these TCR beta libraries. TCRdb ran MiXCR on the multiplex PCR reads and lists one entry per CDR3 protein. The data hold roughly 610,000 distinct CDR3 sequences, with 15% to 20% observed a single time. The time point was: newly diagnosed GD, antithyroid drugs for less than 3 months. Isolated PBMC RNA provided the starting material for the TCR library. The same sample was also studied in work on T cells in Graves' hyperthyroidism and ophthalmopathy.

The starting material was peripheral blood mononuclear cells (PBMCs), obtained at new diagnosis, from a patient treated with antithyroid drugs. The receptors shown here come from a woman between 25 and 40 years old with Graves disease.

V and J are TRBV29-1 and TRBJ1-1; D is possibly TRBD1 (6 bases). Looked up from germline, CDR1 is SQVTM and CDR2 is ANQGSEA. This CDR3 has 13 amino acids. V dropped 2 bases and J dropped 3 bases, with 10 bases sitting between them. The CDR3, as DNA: TGCAGCGTTGAACCAGGGGATCACACTGAAGCTTTCTTT. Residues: CSVEPGDHTEAFF.

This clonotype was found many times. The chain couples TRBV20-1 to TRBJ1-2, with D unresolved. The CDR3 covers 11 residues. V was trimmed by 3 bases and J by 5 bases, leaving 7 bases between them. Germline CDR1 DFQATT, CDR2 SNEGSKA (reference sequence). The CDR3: CSASIYYGYTF. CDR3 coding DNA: TGCAGTGCTAGTATTTATTATGGCTACACCTTC.